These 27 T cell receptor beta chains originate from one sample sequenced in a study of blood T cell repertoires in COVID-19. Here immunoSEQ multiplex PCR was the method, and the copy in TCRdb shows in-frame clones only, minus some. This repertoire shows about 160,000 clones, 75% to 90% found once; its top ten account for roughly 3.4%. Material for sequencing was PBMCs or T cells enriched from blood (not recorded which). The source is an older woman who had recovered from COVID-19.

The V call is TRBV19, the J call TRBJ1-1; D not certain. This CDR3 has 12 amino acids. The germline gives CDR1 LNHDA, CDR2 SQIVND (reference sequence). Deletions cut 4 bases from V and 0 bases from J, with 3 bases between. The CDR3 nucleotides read TGTGCCAGTAGTAACATGAACACTGAAGCTTTCTTT. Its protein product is CASSNMNTEAFF.

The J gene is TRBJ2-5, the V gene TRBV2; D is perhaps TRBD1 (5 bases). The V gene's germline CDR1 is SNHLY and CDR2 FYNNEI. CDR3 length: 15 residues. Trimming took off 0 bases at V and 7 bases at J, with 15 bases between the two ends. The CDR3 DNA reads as TGTGCCAGCAGTGAAGCGGCCAGGGCCGTTGGGACCCAGTACTTC. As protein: CASSEAARAVGTQYF.

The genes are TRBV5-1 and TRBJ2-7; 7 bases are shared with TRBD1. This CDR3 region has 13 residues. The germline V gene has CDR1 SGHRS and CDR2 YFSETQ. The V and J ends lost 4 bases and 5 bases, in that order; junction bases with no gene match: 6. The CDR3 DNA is TGCGCCAGCAGCCCGACAGGGAATAACGAGCAGTACTTC. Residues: CASSPTGNNEQYF.

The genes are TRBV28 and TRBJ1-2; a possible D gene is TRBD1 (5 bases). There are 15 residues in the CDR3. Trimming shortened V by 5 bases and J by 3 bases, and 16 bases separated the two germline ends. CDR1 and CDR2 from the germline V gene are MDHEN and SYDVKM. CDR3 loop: CASSLNQGFDYGYTF. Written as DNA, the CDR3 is TGTGCCAGCAGTCTAAACCAGGGATTCGACTATGGCTACACCTTC.

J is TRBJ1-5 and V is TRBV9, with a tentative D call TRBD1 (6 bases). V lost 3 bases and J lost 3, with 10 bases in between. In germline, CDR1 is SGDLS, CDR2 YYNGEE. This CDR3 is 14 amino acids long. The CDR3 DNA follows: TGTGCCAGCAGCGAGGGGGTGAACAATCAGCCCCAGCATTTT. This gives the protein CASSEGVNNQPQHF.

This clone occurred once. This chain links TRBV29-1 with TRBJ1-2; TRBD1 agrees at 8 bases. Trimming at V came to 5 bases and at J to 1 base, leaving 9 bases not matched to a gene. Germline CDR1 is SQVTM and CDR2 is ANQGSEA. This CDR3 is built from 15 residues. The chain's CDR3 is CSVPDRDLVNYGYTF. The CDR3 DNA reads TGCAGCGTTCCGGACAGGGACTTAGTTAACTATGGCTACACCTTC.

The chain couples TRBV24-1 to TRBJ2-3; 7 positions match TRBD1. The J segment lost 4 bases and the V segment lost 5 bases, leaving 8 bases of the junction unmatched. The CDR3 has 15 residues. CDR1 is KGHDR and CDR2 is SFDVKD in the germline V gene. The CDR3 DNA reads TGTGCCACCAGTGGAGGGGGCTTCGCATCAGATACGCAGTATTTT. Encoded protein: CATSGGGFASDTQYF.

For the CDR3, the DNA is TGTGCCAGTAGTGGACTAGCGGGGACCATCAATGAGCAGTTCTTC. This gives the protein CASSGLAGTINEQFF. The rearrangement links TRBV19 to TRBJ2-1; TRBD2 matches 12 bases. V was clipped by 5 bases and J by 6 bases; unmatched bases: 5. CDR3 length: 15 residues. Germline V gene lookup returns CDR1 LNHDA and CDR2 SQIVND (reference sequence).

The CDR3, as DNA: TGCGCCAGCAGCCAAGTAAAGGAGGGTTCGAATAGCAATCAGCCCCAGCATTTT. It is translated as CASSQVKEGSNSNQPQHF. The V gene is TRBV4-1, the J gene TRBJ1-5; no clear D. The V and J ends lost 1 base and 0 bases respectively, with 16 bases between them. The CDR3 is 18 residues long. Germline assignment: CDR1 MGHRA and CDR2 YSYEKL.

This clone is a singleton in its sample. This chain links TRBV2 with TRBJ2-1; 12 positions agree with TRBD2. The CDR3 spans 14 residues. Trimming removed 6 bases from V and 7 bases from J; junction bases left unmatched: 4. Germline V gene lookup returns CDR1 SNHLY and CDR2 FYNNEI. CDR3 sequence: CASRTSGGINEQFF. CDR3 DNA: TGTGCCAGCAGAACTAGCGGGGGGATAAATGAGCAGTTCTTC.

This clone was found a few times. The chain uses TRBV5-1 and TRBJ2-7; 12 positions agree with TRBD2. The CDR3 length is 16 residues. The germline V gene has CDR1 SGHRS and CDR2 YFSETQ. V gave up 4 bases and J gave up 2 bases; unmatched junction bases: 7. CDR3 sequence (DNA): TGCGCCAGCAGCCCCACCTCTAGCGGGGGGGCCTACGAGCAGTACTTC. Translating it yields CASSPTSSGGAYEQYF.

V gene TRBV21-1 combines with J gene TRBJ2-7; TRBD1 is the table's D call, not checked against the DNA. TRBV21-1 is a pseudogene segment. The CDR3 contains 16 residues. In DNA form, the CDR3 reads TGTGCCAGCACCAAAAGGGGAACAGGGTCGTCCTACGAGCAGTACTTC. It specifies CASTKRGTGSSYEQYF.

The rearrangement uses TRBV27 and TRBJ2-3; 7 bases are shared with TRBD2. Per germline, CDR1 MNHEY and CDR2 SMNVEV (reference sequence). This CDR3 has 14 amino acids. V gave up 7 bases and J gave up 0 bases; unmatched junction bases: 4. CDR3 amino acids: CASKTSQSTDTQYF. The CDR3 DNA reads TGTGCCAGCAAGACTAGCCAGAGCACAGATACGCAGTATTTT.

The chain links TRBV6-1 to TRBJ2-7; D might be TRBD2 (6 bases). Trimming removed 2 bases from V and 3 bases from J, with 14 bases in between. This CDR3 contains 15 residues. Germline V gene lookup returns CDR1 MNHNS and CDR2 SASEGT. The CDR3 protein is CASSEPYGGGYEQYF. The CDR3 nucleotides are TGTGCCAGCAGTGAACCCTACGGGGGTGGCTACGAGCAGTACTTC.

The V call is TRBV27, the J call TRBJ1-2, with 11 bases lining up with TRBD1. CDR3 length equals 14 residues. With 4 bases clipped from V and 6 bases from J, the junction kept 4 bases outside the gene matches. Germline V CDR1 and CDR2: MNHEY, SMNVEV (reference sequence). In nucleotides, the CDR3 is TGTGCCAGCAGTTCCCGGGACAGGGGGAATGGCTACACCTTC. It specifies CASSSRDRGNGYTF.

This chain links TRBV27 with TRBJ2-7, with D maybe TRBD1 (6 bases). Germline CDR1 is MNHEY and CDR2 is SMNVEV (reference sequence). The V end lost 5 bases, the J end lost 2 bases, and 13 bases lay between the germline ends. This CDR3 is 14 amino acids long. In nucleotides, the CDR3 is TGTGCCAGCAGTACCCGGACAGATCCCTACGAGCAGTACTTC. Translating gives CASSTRTDPYEQYF.

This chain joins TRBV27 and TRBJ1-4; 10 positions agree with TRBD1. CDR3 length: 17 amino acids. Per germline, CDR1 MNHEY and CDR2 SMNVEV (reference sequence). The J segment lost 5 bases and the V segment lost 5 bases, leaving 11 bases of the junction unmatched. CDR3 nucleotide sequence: TGTGCCAGCAGTAACAACCTGAAGGGACAGGGGAATGAAAAACTGTTTTTT. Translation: CASSNNLKGQGNEKLFF.

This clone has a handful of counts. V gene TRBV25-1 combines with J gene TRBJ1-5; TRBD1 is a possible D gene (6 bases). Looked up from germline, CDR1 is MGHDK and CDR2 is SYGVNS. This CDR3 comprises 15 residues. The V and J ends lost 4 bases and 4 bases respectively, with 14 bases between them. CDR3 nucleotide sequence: TGTGCCAGCAGTGGGGGACAATCAATAAATCAGCCCCAGCATTTT. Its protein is CASSGGQSINQPQHF.

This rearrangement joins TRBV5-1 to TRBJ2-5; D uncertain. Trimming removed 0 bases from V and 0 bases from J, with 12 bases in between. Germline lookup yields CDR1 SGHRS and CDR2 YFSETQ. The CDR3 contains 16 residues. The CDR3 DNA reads TGCGCCAGCAGCTTGGCCCTTCCTACAGACCAAGAGACCCAGTACTTC. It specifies CASSLALPTDQETQYF.

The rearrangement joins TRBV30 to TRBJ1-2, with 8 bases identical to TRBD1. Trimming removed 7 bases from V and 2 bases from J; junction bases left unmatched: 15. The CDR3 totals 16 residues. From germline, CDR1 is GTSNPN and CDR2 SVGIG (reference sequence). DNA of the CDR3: TGTGCCTTCGCTAGTGCATTATGGACAGGGAACTATGGCTACACCTTC. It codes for CAFASALWTGNYGYTF.

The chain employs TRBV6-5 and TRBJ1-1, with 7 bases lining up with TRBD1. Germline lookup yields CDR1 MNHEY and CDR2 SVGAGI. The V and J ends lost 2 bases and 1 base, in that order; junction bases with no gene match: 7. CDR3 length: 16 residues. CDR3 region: CASSYDRAPSNTEAFF. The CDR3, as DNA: TGTGCCAGCAGTTACGACAGGGCGCCTTCGAACACTGAAGCTTTCTTT.

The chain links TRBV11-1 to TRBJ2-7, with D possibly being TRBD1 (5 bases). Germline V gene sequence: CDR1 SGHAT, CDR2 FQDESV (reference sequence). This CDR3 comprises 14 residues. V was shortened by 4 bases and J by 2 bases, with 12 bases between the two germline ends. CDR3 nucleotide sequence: TGTGCCAGCAGCTCCCTCCCGACAGCCTACGAGCAGTACTTC. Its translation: CASSSLPTAYEQYF.

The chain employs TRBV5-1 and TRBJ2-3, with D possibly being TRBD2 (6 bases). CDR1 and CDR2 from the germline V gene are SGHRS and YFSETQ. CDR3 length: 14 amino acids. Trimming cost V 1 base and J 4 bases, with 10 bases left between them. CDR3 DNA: TGCGCCAGCAGCTTGAACTCGGGAGCAGATACGCAGTATTTT. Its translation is CASSLNSGADTQYF. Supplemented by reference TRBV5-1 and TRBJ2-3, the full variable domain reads KAGVTQTPRYLIKTRGQQVTLSCSPISGHRSVSWYQQTPGQGLQFLFEYFSETQRNKGNFPGRFSGRQFSNSRSEMNVSTLELGDSALYLCASSLNSGADTQYFGPGTRLTVL.

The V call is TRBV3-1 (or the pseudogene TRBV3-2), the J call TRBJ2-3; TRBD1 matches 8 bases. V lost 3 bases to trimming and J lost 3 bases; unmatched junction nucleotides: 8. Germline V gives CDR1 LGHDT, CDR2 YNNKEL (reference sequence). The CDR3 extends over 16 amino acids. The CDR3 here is CASSHFQGAPTDTQYF. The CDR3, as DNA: TGTGCCAGCAGCCATTTCCAGGGGGCTCCGACAGATACGCAGTATTTT.

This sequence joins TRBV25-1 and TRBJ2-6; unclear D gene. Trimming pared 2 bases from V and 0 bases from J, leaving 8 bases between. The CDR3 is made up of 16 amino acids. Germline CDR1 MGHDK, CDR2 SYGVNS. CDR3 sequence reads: CASSEHGSSGANVLTF. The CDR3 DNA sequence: TGTGCCAGCAGTGAACACGGGTCCTCTGGGGCCAACGTCCTGACTTTC. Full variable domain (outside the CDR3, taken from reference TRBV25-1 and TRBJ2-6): EADIYQTPRYLVIGTGKKITLECSQTMGHDKMYWYQQDPGMELHLIHYSYGVNSTEKGDLSSESTVSRIRTEHFPLTLESARPSHTSQYLCASSEHGSSGANVLTFGAGSRLTVL.

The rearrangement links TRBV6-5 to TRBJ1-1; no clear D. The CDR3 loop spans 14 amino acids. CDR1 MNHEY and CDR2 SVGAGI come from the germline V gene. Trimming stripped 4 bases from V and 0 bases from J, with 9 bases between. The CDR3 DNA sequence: TGTGCCAGCAGTTTACGGGAGATGAACACTGAAGCTTTCTTT. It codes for CASSLREMNTEAFF.

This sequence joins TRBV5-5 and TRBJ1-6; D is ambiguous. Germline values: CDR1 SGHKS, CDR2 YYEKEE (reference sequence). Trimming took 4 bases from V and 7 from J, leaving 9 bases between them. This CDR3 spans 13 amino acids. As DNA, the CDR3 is TGTGCCAGCAGCAGGGAGGGCAATTCACCCCTCCACTTT. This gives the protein CASSREGNSPLHF. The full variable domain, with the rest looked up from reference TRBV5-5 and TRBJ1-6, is DAGVTQSPTHLIKTRGQQVTLRCSPISGHKSVSWYQQVLGQGPQFIFQYYEKEERGRGNFPDRFSARQFPNYSSELNVNALLLGDSALYLCASSREGNSPLHFGNGTRLTVT.